This is a list of T cell receptor beta chains from one sample in a study of blood T cell repertoires in COVID-19. Using immunoSEQ multiplex PCR, the repertoire was profiled, and TCRdb retains in-frame clones only, with some absent. The data hold about 360,000 clones, with 80% to 90% observed a single time. The specimen was peripheral blood. All receptors come from a woman aged 60 to 75 with COVID-19, enrolled during active disease. CDR3s leave out the opening cysteine and the closing phenylalanine or tryptophan.

CDR3 protein	V gene
ASSAGSEYEQY	TRBV7-9
ASSPPSSGGADTQY	TRBV18
ASSLGQGSAGELF	TRBV18
ASSLGQGYYGYT	TRBV5-1
AFGQGTGNTIY	TRBV30
ASSLFGGSYGYT	TRBV5-1
ASSPGTGGYTSTIYEQY	TRBV19
ASSPGQGRGWNQPQH	TRBV27
ASSEVGLNQPQH	TRBV2
ASSPETGATYTDTQY	TRBV18